This T cell receptor (beta chain) came from a study of siplizumab effects on memory and regulatory T cells. The assay was immunoSEQ multiplex PCR, and TCRdb's table has in-frame clones only and misses some. The data contain roughly 120,000 clones, about 94% of them singletons. The CDR3 contains 13 residues. Germline-derived CDR1 and CDR2 are GTSNPN and SVGIG (reference sequence). The V and J ends lost 2 bases and 4 bases respectively, with 9 bases between them. The material sequenced was non-Treg CD4+ T cells sorted from blood. The sequence was obtained from a human donor in good health. This rearrangement joins TRBV30 to TRBJ1-5; D not certain. The CDR3 loop reads CAWSPLDNQPQHF. Written as DNA, the CDR3 is TGTGCCTGGAGTCCCTTGGATAATCAGCCCCAGCATTTT.